This T cell receptor beta chain was retrieved from a study of T cell responses to AZD1222 COVID-19 vaccine. Profiling relied on immunoSEQ multiplex PCR, and the TCRdb table lists in-frame clones only, not all of them. In the table there are roughly 150,000 clones, approximately 90% of which are singletons. Comment on this clone: Its target is not known.

Trimming cost V 5 bases and J 6 bases; bases outside gene matches: 9. Per germline, CDR1 SNHLY and CDR2 FYNNEI. This CDR3 region has 14 residues. Study-wide points: The number of AZD1222 recipients seropositive at baseline was only 6 or 7.

The sequencing here drew on peripheral blood, taken 28 days after the second AZD1222 dose. V is TRBV2 and J is TRBJ2-7; 8 bases map to TRBD2. The TCR was taken from an adult who received the AZD1222 COVID-19 vaccine. CDR3 sequence reads: CASSLSGGLPEQYF. CDR3 DNA sequence: TGTGCCAGCAGTCTGAGCGGGGGCCTGCCCGAGCAGTACTTC. The full variable domain, with the rest looked up from reference TRBV2 and TRBJ2-7, is EPEVTQTPSHQVTQMGQEVILRCVPISNHLYFYWYRQILGQKVEFLVSFYNNEISEKSEIFDDQFSVERPDGSNFTLKIRSTKLEDSAMYFCASSLSGGLPEQYFGPGTRLTVT.